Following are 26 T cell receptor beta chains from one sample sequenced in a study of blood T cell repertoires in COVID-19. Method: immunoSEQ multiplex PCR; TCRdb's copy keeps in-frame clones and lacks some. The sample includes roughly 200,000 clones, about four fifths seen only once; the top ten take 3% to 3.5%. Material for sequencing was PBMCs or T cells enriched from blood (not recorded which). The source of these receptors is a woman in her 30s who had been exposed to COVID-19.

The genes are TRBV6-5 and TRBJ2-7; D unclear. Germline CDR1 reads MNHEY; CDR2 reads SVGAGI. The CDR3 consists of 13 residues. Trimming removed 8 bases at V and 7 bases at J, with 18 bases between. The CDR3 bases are TGTGCCAGCCGAGTATCGGAGTCTAGGGAGCAGTACTTC. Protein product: CASRVSESREQYF.

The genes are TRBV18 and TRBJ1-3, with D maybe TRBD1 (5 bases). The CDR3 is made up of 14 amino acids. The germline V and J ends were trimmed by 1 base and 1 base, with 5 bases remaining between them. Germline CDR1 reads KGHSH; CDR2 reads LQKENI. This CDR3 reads CASSPQGSGNTIYF. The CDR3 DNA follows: TGTGCCAGCTCACCACAGGGGTCTGGAAACACCATATATTTT.

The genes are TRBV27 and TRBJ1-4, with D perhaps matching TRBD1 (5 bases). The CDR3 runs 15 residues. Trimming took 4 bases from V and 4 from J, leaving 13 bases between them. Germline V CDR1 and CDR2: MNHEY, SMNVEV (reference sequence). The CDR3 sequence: CASSSFRVYNEKLFF. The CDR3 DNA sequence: TGTGCCAGCAGTTCCTTCAGGGTTTATAATGAAAAACTGTTTTTT.

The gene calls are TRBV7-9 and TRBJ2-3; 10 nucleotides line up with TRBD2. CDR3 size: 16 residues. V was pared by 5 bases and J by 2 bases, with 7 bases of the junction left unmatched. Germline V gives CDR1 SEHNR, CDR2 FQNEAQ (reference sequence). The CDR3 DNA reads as TGTGCCAGCAGCGACCAAACTAGCGGGGTCACAGATACGCAGTATTTT. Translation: CASSDQTSGVTDTQYF.

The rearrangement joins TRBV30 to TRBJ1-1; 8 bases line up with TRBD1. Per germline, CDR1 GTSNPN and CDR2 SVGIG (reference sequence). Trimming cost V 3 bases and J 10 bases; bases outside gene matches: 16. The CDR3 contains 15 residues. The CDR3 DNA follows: TGTGCCTGGAGGGACAGACAGGGGATAAAGGGGGTAGCTTTCTTT. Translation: CAWRDRQGIKGVAFF.

The CDR3 DNA reads as TGCGCCAGCAGCCGGGACAGGGCTAGGGACGAGCAGTACTTC. This codes for CASSRDRARDEQYF. This sequence joins TRBV5-1 and TRBJ2-7; 9 bases align to TRBD1. Germline V CDR1 and CDR2: SGHRS, YFSETQ. The CDR3 totals 14 residues. Trimming removed 4 bases from V and 5 bases from J; junction bases left unmatched: 7.

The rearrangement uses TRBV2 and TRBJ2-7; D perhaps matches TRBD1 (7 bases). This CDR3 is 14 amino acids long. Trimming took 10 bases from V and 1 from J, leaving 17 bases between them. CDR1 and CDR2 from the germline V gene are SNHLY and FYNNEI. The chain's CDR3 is CAIAAGTVSYEQYF. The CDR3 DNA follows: TGTGCCATAGCGGCCGGGACAGTGTCCTACGAGCAGTACTTC.

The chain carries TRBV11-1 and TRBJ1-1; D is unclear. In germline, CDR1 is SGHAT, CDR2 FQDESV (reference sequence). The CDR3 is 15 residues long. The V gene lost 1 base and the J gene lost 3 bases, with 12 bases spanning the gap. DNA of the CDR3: TGTGCCAGCAGCTTAGGCAGCGGTGACGACACTGAAGCTTTCTTT. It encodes CASSLGSGDDTEAFF.

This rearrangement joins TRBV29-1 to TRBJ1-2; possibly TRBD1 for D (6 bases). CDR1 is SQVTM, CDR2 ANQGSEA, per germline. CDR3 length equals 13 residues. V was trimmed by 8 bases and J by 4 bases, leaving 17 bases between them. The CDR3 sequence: CSLSGGDTYGYTF. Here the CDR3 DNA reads TGCAGCTTGTCTGGGGGGGACACCTATGGCTACACCTTC.

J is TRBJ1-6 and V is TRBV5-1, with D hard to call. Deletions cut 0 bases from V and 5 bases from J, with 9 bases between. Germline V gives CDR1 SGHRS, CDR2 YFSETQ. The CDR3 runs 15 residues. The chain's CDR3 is CASSLGQNHNSPLHF. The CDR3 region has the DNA TGCGCCAGCAGCTTGGGGCAGAATCATAATTCACCCCTCCACTTT.

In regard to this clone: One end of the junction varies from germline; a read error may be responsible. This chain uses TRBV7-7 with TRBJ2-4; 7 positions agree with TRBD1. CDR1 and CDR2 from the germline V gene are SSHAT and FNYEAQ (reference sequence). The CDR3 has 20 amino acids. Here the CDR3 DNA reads TGTGCTAGCATCCGAAAAACGGGACAGCACGTACTTATAGCCAAAAACATTCAGTACTTC. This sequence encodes CASIRKTGQHVLIAKNIQYF.

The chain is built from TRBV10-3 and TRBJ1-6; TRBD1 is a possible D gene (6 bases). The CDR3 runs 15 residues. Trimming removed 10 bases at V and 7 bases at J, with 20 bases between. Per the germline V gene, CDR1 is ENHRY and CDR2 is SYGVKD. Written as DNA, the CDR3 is TGTGCCACCGGGGGGCAGGGACGGGCGAATTCACCCCTCCACTTT. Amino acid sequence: CATGGQGRANSPLHF.

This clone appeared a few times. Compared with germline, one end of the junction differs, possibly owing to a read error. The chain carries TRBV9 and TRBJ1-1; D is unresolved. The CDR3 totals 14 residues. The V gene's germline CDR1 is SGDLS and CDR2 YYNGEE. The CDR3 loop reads CASSVATSRTVAFF. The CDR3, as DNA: TGTGCCAGCAGCGTAGCTACCTCTAGGACTGTAGCTTTCTTT.

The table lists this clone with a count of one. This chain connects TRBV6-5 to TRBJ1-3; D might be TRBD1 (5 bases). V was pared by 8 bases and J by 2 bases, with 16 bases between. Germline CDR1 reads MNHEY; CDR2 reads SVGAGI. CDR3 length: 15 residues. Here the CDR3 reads CASGATADPGNTIYF. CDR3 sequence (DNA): TGTGCCAGCGGGGCAACGGCGGACCCTGGAAACACCATATATTTT.

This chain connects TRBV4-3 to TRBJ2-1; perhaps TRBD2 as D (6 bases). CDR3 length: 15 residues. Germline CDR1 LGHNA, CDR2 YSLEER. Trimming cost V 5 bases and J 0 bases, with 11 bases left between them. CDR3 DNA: TGCGCCAGCAGCTTGGACTATTTCTCCTACAATGAGCAGTTCTTC. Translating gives CASSLDYFSYNEQFF.

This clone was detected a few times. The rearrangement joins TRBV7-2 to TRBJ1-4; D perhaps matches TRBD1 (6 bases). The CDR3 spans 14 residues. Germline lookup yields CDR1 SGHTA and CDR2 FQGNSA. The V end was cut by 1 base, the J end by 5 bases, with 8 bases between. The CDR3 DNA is TGTGCCAGCAGCTTAGGACAGGTCAATGAAAAACTGTTTTTT. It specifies CASSLGQVNEKLFF. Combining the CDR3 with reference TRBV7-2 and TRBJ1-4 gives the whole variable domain GAGVSQSPSNKVTEKGKDVELRCDPISGHTALYWYRQSLGQGLEFLIYFQGNSAPDKSGLPSDRFSAERTGGSVSTLTIQRTQQEDSAVYLCASSLGQVNEKLFFGSGTQLSVL.

The CDR3 bases are TGTGCCAGCAGTTCATCCCCGGGACAGGGGTTCGTAAAACTGTTTTTT. Translated: CASSSSPGQGFVKLFF. The chain is built from TRBV27 and TRBJ1-4; TRBD1 matches at 10 bases. The J segment lost 10 bases and the V segment lost 4 bases, leaving 12 bases of the junction unmatched. Germline V gene sequence: CDR1 MNHEY, CDR2 SMNVEV (reference sequence). The length of the CDR3 is 16 residues.

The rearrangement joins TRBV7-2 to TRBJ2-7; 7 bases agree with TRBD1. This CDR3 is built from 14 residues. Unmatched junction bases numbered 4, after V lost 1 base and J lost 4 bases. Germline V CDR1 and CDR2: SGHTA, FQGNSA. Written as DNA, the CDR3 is TGTGCCAGCAGCTTAGAGAGGGGGCTTTACGAGCAGTACTTC. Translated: CASSLERGLYEQYF.

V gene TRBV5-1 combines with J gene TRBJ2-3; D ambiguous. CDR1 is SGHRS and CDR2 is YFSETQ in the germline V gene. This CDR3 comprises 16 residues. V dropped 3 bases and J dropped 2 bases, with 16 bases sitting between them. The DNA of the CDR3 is TGCGCCAGCAGCTCTAGACTCCTCTCTGCCACAGATACGCAGTATTTT. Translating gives CASSSRLLSATDTQYF.

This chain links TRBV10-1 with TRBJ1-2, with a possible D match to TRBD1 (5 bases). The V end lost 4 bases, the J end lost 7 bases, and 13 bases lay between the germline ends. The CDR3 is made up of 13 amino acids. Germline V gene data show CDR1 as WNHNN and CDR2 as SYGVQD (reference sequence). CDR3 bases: TGCGCCAGCAGTGTTGACCGGGGGGGTGGCTACACCTTC. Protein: CASSVDRGGGYTF.

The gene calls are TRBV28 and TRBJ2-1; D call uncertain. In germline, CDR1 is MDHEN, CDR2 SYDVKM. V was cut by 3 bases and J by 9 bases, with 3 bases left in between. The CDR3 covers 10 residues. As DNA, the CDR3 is TGTGCCAGCAGTTTCCGTGAGCAGTTCTTC. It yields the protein CASSFREQFF.

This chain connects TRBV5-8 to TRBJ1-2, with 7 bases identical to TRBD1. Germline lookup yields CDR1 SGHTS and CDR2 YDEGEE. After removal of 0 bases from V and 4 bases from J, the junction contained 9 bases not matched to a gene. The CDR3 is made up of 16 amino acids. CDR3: CASSLGLGTVFYGYTF. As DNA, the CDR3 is TGTGCCAGCAGCTTGGGGCTTGGGACAGTCTTCTATGGCTACACCTTC.

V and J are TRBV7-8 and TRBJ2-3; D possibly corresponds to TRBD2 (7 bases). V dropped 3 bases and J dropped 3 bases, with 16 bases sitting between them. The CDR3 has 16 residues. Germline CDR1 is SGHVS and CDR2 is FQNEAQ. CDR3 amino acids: CASSLILGGATDTQYF. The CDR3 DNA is TGTGCCAGCAGCTTGATTTTAGGGGGGGCGACAGATACGCAGTATTTT.

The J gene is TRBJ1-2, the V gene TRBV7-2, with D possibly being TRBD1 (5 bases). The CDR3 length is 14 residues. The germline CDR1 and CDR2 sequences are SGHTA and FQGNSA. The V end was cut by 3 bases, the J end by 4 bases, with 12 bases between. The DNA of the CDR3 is TGTGCCAGCAGCTTCGACCGACAGAGCTATGGCTACACCTTC. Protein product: CASSFDRQSYGYTF.

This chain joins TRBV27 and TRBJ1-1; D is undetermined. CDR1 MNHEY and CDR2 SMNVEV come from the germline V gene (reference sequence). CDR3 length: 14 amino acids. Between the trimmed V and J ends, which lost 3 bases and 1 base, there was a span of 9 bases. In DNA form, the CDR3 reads TGTGCCAGCAGTTTTAACGGAGCGAACACTGAAGCTTTCTTT. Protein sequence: CASSFNGANTEAFF.

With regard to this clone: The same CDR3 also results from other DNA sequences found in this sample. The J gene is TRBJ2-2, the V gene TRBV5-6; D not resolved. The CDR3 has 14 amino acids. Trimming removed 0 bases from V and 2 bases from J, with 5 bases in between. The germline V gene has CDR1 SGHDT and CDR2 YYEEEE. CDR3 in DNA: TGTGCCAGCAGCTTGGGTCTTAACACCGGGGAGCTGTTTTTT. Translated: CASSLGLNTGELFF. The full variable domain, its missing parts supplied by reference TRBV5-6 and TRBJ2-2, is DAGVTQSPTHLIKTRGQQVTLRCSPKSGHDTVSWYQQALGQGPQFIFQYYEEEERQRGNFPDRFSGHQFPNYSSELNVNALLLGDSALYLCASSLGLNTGELFFGEGSRLTVL.